Below are 20 T cell receptor beta chains sequenced from a single sample in a study of T cell clones after liver transplantation. Generated by immunoSEQ multiplex PCR, the TCRdb table keeps only in-frame clones and is missing some. This table has tens of thousands of clones, around two thirds appearing once. The sample consisted of CD4+ T cells from blood, taken at the approximately 15-month timepoint. These receptors were obtained from a human patient who received a liver transplant. The T cells may partly be graft donor cells.

This clone has just a few counts. This chain links TRBV27 with TRBJ2-3; tentative D call: TRBD1 (6 bases). The V end was cut by 7 bases, the J end by 2 bases, with 10 bases between. CDR1 is MNHEY and CDR2 is SMNVEV in the germline V gene (reference sequence). CDR3 length: 13 residues. In DNA, the CDR3 is TGTGCCAGCACCCGACAGGTCACAGATACGCAGTATTTT. Residues: CASTRQVTDTQYF.

Concerning this clone itself: Other DNA sequences from this sample encode an identical CDR3 as well. This sequence joins TRBV10-3 and TRBJ2-2; possible D gene TRBD2, 5 bases. Trimming removed 2 bases from V and 2 bases from J, with 6 bases in between. The CDR3 loop spans 14 amino acids. CDR1 is ENHRY, CDR2 SYGVKD, per germline. The CDR3 DNA sequence: TGTGCCATCAGTGAGCGGGGAAACACCGGGGAGCTGTTTTTT. Its translation: CAISERGNTGELFF.

This clone was counted only a few times. The chain uses TRBV7-2 and TRBJ2-3; 9 nucleotides line up with TRBD1. The trim removed 1 base at V and 3 bases at J, leaving 2 bases unmatched. This CDR3 has 15 amino acids. Germline V gene sequence: CDR1 SGHTA, CDR2 FQGNSA. CDR3 residues: CASSLEGQGTDTQYF. Here the CDR3 DNA reads TGTGCCAGCAGCTTAGAAGGACAGGGGACAGATACGCAGTATTTT.

This clone was recorded only once. The J gene is TRBJ2-3, the V gene TRBV5-1; D might be TRBD2 (6 bases). The germline V gene has CDR1 SGHRS and CDR2 YFSETQ. Trimming took off 3 bases at V and 5 bases at J, with 10 bases between the two ends. The CDR3 has 13 amino acids. The CDR3 sequence: CASSWGDGDTQYF. CDR3 coding DNA: TGCGCCAGCAGCTGGGGGGACGGAGATACGCAGTATTTT.

The chain links TRBV6-1 to TRBJ2-7; TRBD1 matches at 9 bases. After removal of 5 bases from V and 9 bases from J, the junction contained 8 bases not matched to a gene. The CDR3 length is 13 residues. In germline, CDR1 is MNHNS, CDR2 SASEGT. The CDR3 spells CASSSDRGEGQYF. In DNA, the CDR3 is TGTGCCAGCAGTTCGGACAGGGGTGAAGGGCAGTACTTC.

CDR3 protein: CASSKVVGEGGEKLFF. In DNA form, the CDR3 reads TGTGCCAGCAGCAAAGTCGTTGGGGAAGGAGGCGAAAAACTGTTTTTT. The rearrangement links TRBV21-1 to TRBJ1-4. TRBV21-1 is annotated as a pseudogene. The CDR3 contains 16 residues.

This chain uses TRBV7-2 with TRBJ2-6; unclear D gene. The CDR3 is made up of 14 amino acids. Germline CDR1 reads SGHTA; CDR2 reads FQGNSA. Deletions cut 1 base from V and 1 base from J, with 2 bases between. The CDR3 spells CASSLESGANVLTF. The CDR3 nucleotides read TGTGCCAGCAGCTTAGAATCTGGGGCCAACGTCCTGACTTTC.

This clone is a singleton in its sample. The chain employs TRBV19 and TRBJ2-2; TRBD2 is a possible D gene (6 bases). The germline V gene has CDR1 LNHDA and CDR2 SQIVND (reference sequence). The V gene lost 2 bases and the J gene lost 7 bases, with 23 bases spanning the gap. This CDR3 has 18 amino acids. The CDR3 sequence: CASSINVGGRRVVGELFF. CDR3 in DNA: TGTGCCAGTAGTATAAATGTCGGGGGAAGACGGGTCGTCGGGGAGCTGTTTTTT.

The rearrangement uses TRBV28 and TRBJ2-7, with 14 positions matching TRBD2. This CDR3 contains 16 residues. V dropped 5 bases and J dropped 6; count of bases not matched to a gene: 9. Germline V gene sequence: CDR1 MDHEN, CDR2 SYDVKM. The CDR3 reads CASSKRLGTSGGEQYF. CDR3 nucleotides: TGTGCCAGCAGTAAAAGACTCGGGACTAGCGGGGGCGAGCAGTACTTC.

This clone occurred many times. J is TRBJ2-3 and V is TRBV13; weak D call: TRBD1 (5 bases). The CDR3 has 19 residues. Germline lookup yields CDR1 PRHDT and CDR2 FYEKMQ (reference sequence). V lost 4 bases and J lost 0, with 23 bases in between. In nucleotides, the CDR3 is TGTGCCAGCAGCTCGTATATTCGAAAACAGGCCTCTAGCACAGATACGCAGTATTTT. Translation gives CASSSYIRKQASSTDTQYF.

In its sample, this clone was seen a few times. Distinct nucleotide sequences in the sample also encode this CDR3. J is TRBJ1-5 and V is TRBV18; D remains ambiguous. CDR1 is KGHSH, CDR2 LQKENI, per germline. The ends were cut back, 3 bases at V and 5 bases at J, with 8 bases in the middle. This CDR3 spans 13 amino acids. CDR3 DNA sequence: TGTGCCAGCTCACCCTCAAGGGATCAGCCCCAGCATTTT. Amino acids: CASSPSRDQPQHF.

The chain couples TRBV6-5 to TRBJ2-3, with TRBD2 matching 7 bases. Per the germline V gene, CDR1 is MNHEY and CDR2 is SVGAGI. The trim removed 6 bases at V and 1 base at J, leaving 4 bases unmatched. The CDR3 runs to 14 residues. The chain's CDR3 is CASSPSGGTDTQYF. For the CDR3, the DNA is TGTGCCAGCAGCCCCAGCGGGGGCACAGATACGCAGTATTTT.

This chain uses TRBV6-5 with TRBJ2-7; no clear D gene. In germline, CDR1 is MNHEY, CDR2 SVGAGI. CDR3 size: 14 residues. Trimming pared 2 bases from V and 6 bases from J, leaving 14 bases between. In nucleotides, the CDR3 is TGTGCCAGCAGTTACCCAGGACGGGCCGGCGAGCAGTACTTC. Translating gives CASSYPGRAGEQYF.

The genes are TRBV18 and TRBJ1-1; TRBD1 might be the D (6 bases). The CDR3 loop spans 14 amino acids. The V end was cut by 1 base, the J end by 7 bases, with 13 bases between. Germline values: CDR1 KGHSH, CDR2 LQKENI. DNA for the CDR3: TGTGCCAGCTCACCACGCAGTTCACAGGGTGAAGCTTTCTTT. It encodes CASSPRSSQGEAFF. Full variable domain (outside the CDR3, taken from reference TRBV18 and TRBJ1-1): NAGVMQNPRHLVRRRGQEARLRCSPMKGHSHVYWYRQLPEEGLKFMVYLQKENIIDESGMPKERFSAEFPKEGPSILRIQQVVRGDSAAYFCASSPRSSQGEAFFGQGTRLTVV.

The chain joins TRBV5-4 to TRBJ2-3; tentatively, D is TRBD2 (7 bases). Between the trimmed V and J ends, which lost 4 bases and 0 bases, there was a span of 15 bases. Germline assignment: CDR1 SGHNT and CDR2 YYREEE (reference sequence). This CDR3 comprises 16 residues. The CDR3: CASSLAAGASTDTQYF. DNA for the CDR3: TGTGCCAGCAGCCTAGCGGCAGGGGCCAGCACAGATACGCAGTATTTT.

The chain joins TRBV7-9 to TRBJ2-7; 9 nucleotides match TRBD2. The CDR3 extends over 16 amino acids. Germline loops: CDR1 SEHNR, CDR2 FQNEAQ (reference sequence). V gave up 1 base and J gave up 8 bases; unmatched junction bases: 12. CDR3 DNA sequence: TGTGCCAGCAGCTTAGTGACTAGCGGTTCACTTGTGCAGCAGTACGTC. Residues: CASSLVTSGSLVQQYV.

A single count supports this clone. The CDR3 reads CASSSGQGSAETYNSPLHF. CDR3 bases: TGTGCCAGCAGTTCTGGACAGGGGTCCGCTGAAACCTATAATTCACCCCTCCACTTT. The chain couples TRBV28 to TRBJ1-6; 9 positions match TRBD1. The length of the CDR3 is 19 residues. Trimming took 4 bases from V and 2 from J; bases not matched to a gene: 12. CDR1 MDHEN and CDR2 SYDVKM come from the germline V gene.

The rearrangement joins TRBV5-8 to TRBJ1-5; D possibly corresponds to TRBD1 (5 bases). V gave up 0 bases and J gave up 4 bases, with 11 bases separating them. Germline V CDR1 and CDR2: SGHTS, YDEGEE. The CDR3 consists of 15 residues. Here the CDR3 reads CASSLGGLGNQPQHF. The CDR3, as DNA: TGTGCCAGCAGCTTGGGGGGGTTGGGGAATCAGCCCCAGCATTTT. Together with reference TRBV5-8 and TRBJ1-5, the CDR3 gives the full variable domain: EAGVTQSPTHLIKTRGQQATLRCSPISGHTSVYWYQQALGLGLQFLLWYDEGEERNRGNFPPRFSGRQFPNYSSELNVNALELEDSALYLCASSLGGLGNQPQHFGDGTRLSIL.

The gene calls are TRBV11-2 and TRBJ2-7; 8 bases map to TRBD1. Trimming cost V 4 bases and J 0 bases; bases outside gene matches: 8. The CDR3 loop spans 16 amino acids. Germline assignment: CDR1 SGHAT and CDR2 FQNNGV. CDR3 sequence reads: CASSSGQGPHSYEQYF. The CDR3 DNA follows: TGTGCCAGCAGCTCCGGACAGGGTCCCCACTCCTACGAGCAGTACTTC.

The V gene is TRBV18, the J gene TRBJ2-1, with a weak D call TRBD2 (6 bases). CDR3 size: 17 residues. V dropped 2 bases and J dropped 0 bases, with 14 bases sitting between them. In germline, CDR1 is KGHSH, CDR2 LQKENI. In DNA, the CDR3 is TGTGCCAGCTCACCAACCCCCCTAGCGAACTCCTACAATGAGCAGTTCTTC. It yields the protein CASSPTPLANSYNEQFF.